These 21 T cell receptor beta chains originate from one sample sequenced in a study of blood T cell repertoires in COVID-19. Profiling relied on immunoSEQ multiplex PCR, and the TCRdb table lists in-frame clones only, not all of them. The sample lists about 180,000 clones, around four fifths occurring once. Sequencing input: PBMCs or T cells enriched from blood (not recorded which). These receptors came from a woman aged 45-59 years who had recovered from COVID-19.

V is TRBV3-1 (or the pseudogene TRBV3-2) and J is TRBJ1-2; TRBD1 agrees at 7 bases. The CDR3 extends over 18 amino acids. Per the germline V gene, CDR1 is LGHDT and CDR2 is YNNKEL (reference sequence). The V and J ends lost 2 bases and 0 bases, in that order; junction bases with no gene match: 12. The CDR3 loop is CASSQSPHRGTANYGYTF. CDR3 DNA sequence: TGTGCCAGCAGCCAATCCCCCCACCGCGGGACAGCTAACTATGGCTACACCTTC.

This clone has a single count. This sequence joins TRBV27 and TRBJ1-1; D gene unclear. Germline assignment: CDR1 MNHEY and CDR2 SMNVEV (reference sequence). Trimming shortened V by 4 bases and J by 2 bases, and 17 bases separated the two germline ends. The CDR3 has 16 residues. CDR3 sequence reads: CASSSPARIPNTEAFF. The CDR3 nucleotides read TGTGCCAGCAGTTCCCCGGCCAGGATTCCCAACACTGAAGCTTTCTTT.

The genes are TRBV6-2 or TRBV6-3 and TRBJ1-5, with D possibly being TRBD1 (5 bases). V gave up 4 bases and J gave up 0 bases, with 16 bases separating them. From germline, CDR1 is MNHEY and CDR2 SVGEGT. The CDR3 has 17 residues. The CDR3 region has the DNA TGTGCCAGCAGTTCAATTGGGCAGGGTTATAGCAATCAGCCCCAGCATTTT. This sequence encodes CASSSIGQGYSNQPQHF.

The V call is TRBV10-3, the J call TRBJ2-7, with 12 bases fitting TRBD2. This CDR3 comprises 14 residues. Germline CDR1 reads ENHRY; CDR2 reads SYGVKD. V was pared by 5 bases and J by 5 bases, with 4 bases of the junction left unmatched. The CDR3, as DNA: TGTGCCATCAGTACGACTAGCGGGAGTAACGAGCAGTACTTC. Translated: CAISTTSGSNEQYF.

This clone showed up just a few times. The CDR3 loop reads CASSQGQMYEQYF. DNA of the CDR3: TGTGCCAGCAGCCAGGGACAGATGTACGAGCAGTACTTC. The rearrangement joins TRBV5-4 to TRBJ2-7; TRBD1 matches at 7 bases. With 4 bases clipped from V and 4 bases from J, the junction kept 5 bases outside the gene matches. There are 13 residues in the CDR3. Germline assignment: CDR1 SGHNT and CDR2 YYREEE (reference sequence).

The chain employs TRBV18 and TRBJ2-1; D is possibly TRBD1 (6 bases). Germline lookup yields CDR1 KGHSH and CDR2 LQKENI. The CDR3 has 16 residues. Trimming took off 0 bases at V and 6 bases at J, with 15 bases between the two ends. The CDR3 is CASSPPQGFFSNEQFF. DNA of the CDR3: TGTGCCAGCTCACCACCCCAGGGGTTCTTTAGCAATGAGCAGTTCTTC.

The V gene is TRBV5-4, the J gene TRBJ2-2; tentatively, D is TRBD1 (6 bases). Germline V lookup: CDR1 SGHNT, CDR2 YYREEE (reference sequence). The CDR3 is made up of 16 amino acids. Between the trimmed V and J ends, which lost 7 bases and 4 bases, there was a span of 20 bases. DNA for the CDR3: TGTGCCAGCCAATCAATACAGGGTCGATTCACCGGGGAGCTGTTTTTT. Its translation: CASQSIQGRFTGELFF.

The chain employs TRBV19 and TRBJ2-2, with a possible D match to TRBD1 (6 bases). Between the trimmed V and J ends, which lost 10 bases and 4 bases, there was a span of 13 bases. CDR1 and CDR2 (germline): LNHDA, SQIVND (reference sequence). The CDR3 extends over 13 amino acids. The CDR3 loop reads CATGRGRTGELFF. The CDR3 DNA is TGTGCCACAGGCAGGGGTCGCACCGGGGAGCTGTTTTTT.

CDR3 loop: CAIRTGGSGGYTF. The CDR3, as DNA: TGTGCCATACGGACAGGGGGCTCGGGTGGCTACACCTTC. V is TRBV10-3 and J is TRBJ1-2, with 11 bases lining up with TRBD1. Germline lookup yields CDR1 ENHRY and CDR2 SYGVKD. The J segment lost 7 bases and the V segment lost 9 bases, leaving 7 bases of the junction unmatched. This CDR3 is built from 13 residues.

The chain carries TRBV2 and TRBJ2-3, with 7 bases that match TRBD1. Germline V gene lookup returns CDR1 SNHLY and CDR2 FYNNEI. This CDR3 spans 11 amino acids. V lost 6 bases to trimming and J lost 14 bases; unmatched junction nucleotides: 8. The CDR3: CASSQGDSGYF. The CDR3 region has the DNA TGTGCCAGCAGCCAAGGGGACAGCGGGTATTTT.

This clone was counted a single time. J is TRBJ1-5 and V is TRBV2; D is perhaps TRBD1 (6 bases). Trimming cost V 6 bases and J 0 bases, with 24 bases left between them. CDR3 size: 19 residues. CDR1 is SNHLY, CDR2 FYNNEI, per germline. CDR3 sequence: CASSWSRGADLLSNQPQHF. CDR3 coding DNA: TGTGCCAGCAGCTGGAGTCGGGGGGCCGACCTCCTTAGCAATCAGCCCCAGCATTTT.

This chain joins TRBV4-3 and TRBJ1-2; 8 bases are a match to TRBD1. The junction had 11 bases not matched to a gene; V was cut back by 3 bases and J by 5 bases. CDR1 and CDR2 from the germline V gene are LGHNA and YSLEER. This CDR3 spans 16 amino acids. CDR3 coding DNA: TGCGCCAGCAGCCAGGAAAGAACAGGGGGGCCTTATGGCTACACCTTC. This codes for CASSQERTGGPYGYTF.

V usage is TRBV18 and J usage is TRBJ1-5, with 8 bases matching TRBD1. CDR3 size: 18 residues. Germline V gene data show CDR1 as KGHSH and CDR2 as LQKENI. Losses at the gene ends were 5 bases for V and 0 bases for J; bases not matched to a gene: 12. The CDR3 protein is CASSDGTGGKHSNQPQHF. In DNA, the CDR3 is TGTGCCAGCTCAGACGGGACAGGAGGGAAACATAGCAATCAGCCCCAGCATTTT.

This chain joins TRBV25-1 and TRBJ2-1; 7 nucleotides agree with TRBD2. The ends lost 6 bases at V and 4 bases at J; junction bases unmatched: 12. This CDR3 is built from 16 residues. Germline V gene sequence: CDR1 MGHDK, CDR2 SYGVNS. The CDR3 DNA reads TGTGCCAGCAGCTCCTGGGATAGCGGGTTGTACAATGAGCAGTTCTTC. Residues: CASSSWDSGLYNEQFF.

A few counts support this clone. In DNA, the CDR3 is TGTGCCAGCAGCCCTGCAGGGGGCTTTGAAAAACTGTTTTTT. As protein: CASSPAGGFEKLFF. The V and J genes are TRBV7-9 and TRBJ1-4, with 8 bases aligning to TRBD1. J was trimmed by 7 bases and V by 5 bases; bases with no gene match: 6. Germline V gene data show CDR1 as SEHNR and CDR2 as FQNEAQ (reference sequence). The CDR3 has 14 residues. The full variable domain, completed using reference TRBV7-9 and TRBJ1-4, is DTGVSQNPRHKITKRGQNVTFRCDPISEHNRLYWYRQTLGQGPEFLTYFQNEAQLEKSRLLSDRFSAERPKGSFSTLEIQRTEQGDSAMYLCASSPAGGFEKLFFGSGTQLSVL.

This clone came up a few times. In the same sample, other DNA sequences code for this CDR3. The V gene is TRBV21-1, the J gene TRBJ2-1; no check of the table's D call, TRBD2, against the DNA was made. TRBV21-1 is given as a pseudogene. The CDR3 totals 19 residues. CDR3 bases: TGTGCCAGCAGCAAATATCCCGGGGGGCGGGAGGATATCTACAATGAGCAGTTCTTC. Translated, it gives CASSKYPGGREDIYNEQFF.

This clone appeared a single time. The rearrangement joins TRBV6-5 to TRBJ1-1; D is perhaps TRBD1 (5 bases). CDR1 is MNHEY, CDR2 SVGAGI, per germline. The CDR3 contains 15 residues. Trimming removed 2 bases at V and 5 bases at J, with 15 bases between. CDR3 DNA: TGTGCCAGCAGTTACGTCCCAGGGAGGAGTACTGAAGCTTTCTTT. It encodes CASSYVPGRSTEAFF.

V and J are TRBV18 and TRBJ2-7; the D gene is possibly TRBD1 (5 bases). The germline gives CDR1 KGHSH, CDR2 LQKENI. The CDR3 covers 14 residues. The V and J ends lost 2 bases and 6 bases respectively, with 14 bases between them. Here the CDR3 DNA reads TGTGCCAGCTCACCAGCGGCAGGGAAGGGCGAGCAGTACTTC. Its translation: CASSPAAGKGEQYF.

This clone was seen only a few times. The V gene is TRBV7-3, the J gene TRBJ1-1, with 8 bases aligning to TRBD1. Unmatched junction bases numbered 10, after V lost 5 bases and J lost 5 bases. This CDR3 has 15 residues. Per germline, CDR1 SGHTA and CDR2 FQGTGA. DNA for the CDR3: TGTGCCAGCAGCCTTAACCCGACAGGGGCTACTGAAGCTTTCTTT. The encoded protein is CASSLNPTGATEAFF.

This CDR3 is CASSENGGAYGYTF. As DNA, the CDR3 is TGTGCCAGCAGTGAGAACGGGGGGGCCTATGGCTACACCTTC. This rearrangement joins TRBV6-1 to TRBJ1-2; possible D gene TRBD1, 6 bases. Trimming pared 3 bases from V and 4 bases from J, leaving 12 bases between. CDR1 and CDR2 from the germline V gene are MNHNS and SASEGT. This CDR3 is built from 14 residues.

This rearrangement joins TRBV6-5 to TRBJ2-5; D unclear. The CDR3 length is 13 residues. Germline CDR1 and CDR2: MNHEY and SVGAGI. V was pared by 2 bases and J by 12 bases, with 16 bases between. CDR3 sequence reads: CASSYTAGAAEYF. CDR3 bases: TGTGCCAGCAGTTACACCGCAGGCGCCGCCGAGTACTTC.